This TCR beta chain was documented in a study of blood T cell repertoires in COVID-19. The wider study: Spain, Italy and the United States supplied samples that represented acute and convalescent COVID-19. From T cells, B-cell-depleted T cells, or PBMCs came the material, which was cDNA or gDNA.

In the original workflow: How many nucleated cells were present was estimated from reference gene primer amplification. Sequencing used immunoSEQ multiplex PCR; TCRdb keeps in-frame clones, though not all of them. The DNA was the basis for D and trimming; V, J and clone size are from that table. The table has 150,000 to 200,000 clones, 75% to 95% seen once; the top ten hold approximately 0.5%. V lost 6 bases, J lost 3 bases, and 10 bases stayed unmatched. CDR1 and CDR2 from the germline V gene are SQVTM and ANQGSEA. This CDR3 contains 15 residues. The clonotype originates from a middle-aged man with acute or convalescent COVID-19. The chain carries TRBV29-1 and TRBJ2-2; TRBD2 agrees at 7 bases. The specimen was peripheral blood. The CDR3 here is CSVVPWGGDTGELFF. CDR3 bases: TGCAGCGTCGTTCCGTGGGGGGGAGACACCGGGGAGCTGTTTTTT.